Presented here are 11 T cell receptor beta chains from one specimen sequenced in a study of response to subunit inactivated influenza vaccine. MiXCR, applied by TCRdb to the RT-PCR reads, yields one record per CDR3 protein. The repertoire holds 500,000 to 550,000 distinct CDR3 sequences, less than 7.5% seen once, with under 15% in the top ten. The specimen comprised PBMCs from blood, sampled around 25 months after vaccination. All receptors derive from a man aged 45-69 years who received an inactivated influenza vaccine.

This clonotype came up many times. The genes are TRBV7-2 and TRBJ2-1; tentative D call: TRBD1 (6 bases). CDR3 size: 15 residues. V was clipped by 1 base and J by 2 bases, with 9 bases between them. The V gene's germline CDR1 is SGHTA and CDR2 FQGNSA. The CDR3 spells CASSLDRDTYNEQFF. The CDR3 nucleotides read TGTGCCAGCAGCTTAGACAGGGACACCTACAATGAGCAGTTCTTC. The whole variable domain, filled in from reference TRBV7-2 and TRBJ2-1, reads GAGVSQSPSNKVTEKGKDVELRCDPISGHTALYWYRQSLGQGLEFLIYFQGNSAPDKSGLPSDRFSAERTGGSVSTLTIQRTQQEDSAVYLCASSLDRDTYNEQFFGPGTRLTVL.

J is TRBJ2-4 and V is TRBV4-1, with D possibly TRBD1 on 6 matching bases. Germline loops: CDR1 MGHRA, CDR2 YSYEKL. Trimming took 5 bases from V and 0 from J, leaving 11 bases between them. There are 15 residues in the CDR3. CDR3 residues: CASSNRVLAKNIQYF. CDR3 in DNA: TGCGCCAGCAGCAACAGGGTGCTAGCCAAAAACATTCAGTACTTC.

This clonotype has just a few counts. The chain joins TRBV6-2 or TRBV6-3 to TRBJ2-1, with unresolved D. V lost 0 bases to trimming and J lost 3 bases, with 9 bases between them. Germline-derived CDR1 and CDR2 are MNHEY and SVGEGT. The CDR3 is 15 amino acids. CDR3 region: CASSYSRYGYNEQFF. CDR3 nucleotides: TGTGCCAGCAGTTACTCTAGGTATGGCTACAATGAGCAGTTCTTC.

This clonotype was observed a few times. This chain uses TRBV21-1 with TRBJ2-7; TRBD2 is the table's D call, not checked against the DNA. TRBV21-1 is reported as a pseudogene. This CDR3 is built from 17 residues. The CDR3, as DNA: TGTGCCAGCAATCAAGGTGAAGGGACTGTTGGTAACGACGAGCAGTACTTC. Translating gives CASNQGEGTVGNDEQYF.

This sequence joins TRBV9 and TRBJ2-7; TRBD1 agrees at 8 bases. Germline CDR1 and CDR2: SGDLS and YYNGEE. CDR3 size: 15 residues. J was trimmed by 6 bases and V by 3 bases; bases with no gene match: 11. The CDR3 sequence: CASSAVPDRGGEQYF. DNA of the CDR3: TGTGCCAGCAGCGCAGTCCCCGACAGGGGCGGCGAGCAGTACTTC.

There are a few counts of this clonotype. The CDR3 sequence is CASSSTQGSNQPQHF. Written as DNA, the CDR3 is TGTGCCAGTAGCAGCACACAGGGGAGCAATCAGCCCCAGCATTTT. The chain links TRBV19 to TRBJ1-5; 7 bases are shared with TRBD1. The germline V gene has CDR1 LNHDA and CDR2 SQIVND (reference sequence). CDR3 length: 15 residues. V trimming: 6 bases; J trimming: 1 base; junction bases outside the gene matches: 6. Looking up the rest from reference TRBV19 and TRBJ1-5 gives the full variable domain: DGGITQSPKYLFRKEGQNVTLSCEQNLNHDAMYWYRQDPGQGLRLIYYSQIVNDFQKGDIAEGYSVSREKKESFPLTVTSAQKNPTAFYLCASSSTQGSNQPQHFGDGTRLSIL.

Many counts were recorded for this clonotype. The gene calls are TRBV6-1 and TRBJ1-5, with 8 bases identical to TRBD1. Germline V CDR1 and CDR2: MNHNS, SASEGT. V shed 5 bases, J shed 2 bases, and the junction held 5 bases outside the gene matches. This CDR3 is 15 amino acids long. For the CDR3, the DNA is TGTGCCAGCAGTCGTGGACAGGGAGGCAATCAGCCCCAGCATTTT. It yields the protein CASSRGQGGNQPQHF.

Of note for this clonotype: The germline gene is not matched at one end of the junction; a read error may be the cause. The chain recombines TRBV4-2 with TRBJ1-5; TRBD1 matches at 7 bases. There are 15 residues in the CDR3. CDR1 and CDR2 from the germline V gene are LGHNA and YNFKEQ. As DNA, the CDR3 is TGTGCCAGCAGCCACTCCAGGGGGAGCAATCACCCCCAGCATTTT. It is translated as CASSHSRGSNHPQHF.

This clonotype was picked up a small number of times. V is TRBV28 and J is TRBJ1-6; D unresolved. V shed 2 bases and J shed 9 bases, with 11 bases lying between them. Germline V gene sequence: CDR1 MDHEN, CDR2 SYDVKM. The CDR3 sequence is 14 residues long. The CDR3 DNA is TGTGCCAGCAGTTTAATTCCGGAGGTTTCACCCCTCCACTTT. Protein product: CASSLIPEVSPLHF.

This clonotype was counted many times. The CDR3 spells CASSLKLAGATQYF. CDR3 DNA sequence: TGTGCCAGCAGCTTAAAACTAGCGGGAGCGACCCAGTACTTC. The chain joins TRBV7-2 to TRBJ2-5, with 11 bases lining up with TRBD2. This CDR3 is 14 amino acids long. With V trimmed by 2 bases and J by 7 bases, 3 bases remained unmatched. Germline V gene sequence: CDR1 SGHTA, CDR2 FQGNSA. Full variable domain (rest looked up from reference TRBV7-2 and TRBJ2-5): GAGVSQSPSNKVTEKGKDVELRCDPISGHTALYWYRQSLGQGLEFLIYFQGNSAPDKSGLPSDRFSAERTGGSVSTLTIQRTQQEDSAVYLCASSLKLAGATQYFGPGTRLLVL.

This clonotype was observed a handful of times. V and J are TRBV20-1 and TRBJ2-7; 7 bases are shared with TRBD2. Germline V gives CDR1 DFQATT, CDR2 SNEGSKA (reference sequence). With 2 bases clipped from V and 5 bases from J, the junction kept 18 bases outside the gene matches. The CDR3 has 17 residues. The CDR3 protein is CSARSFGGSGDLNEQYF. The CDR3 nucleotides are TGCAGTGCTAGATCCTTCGGGGGGTCCGGGGATCTAAACGAGCAGTACTTC.